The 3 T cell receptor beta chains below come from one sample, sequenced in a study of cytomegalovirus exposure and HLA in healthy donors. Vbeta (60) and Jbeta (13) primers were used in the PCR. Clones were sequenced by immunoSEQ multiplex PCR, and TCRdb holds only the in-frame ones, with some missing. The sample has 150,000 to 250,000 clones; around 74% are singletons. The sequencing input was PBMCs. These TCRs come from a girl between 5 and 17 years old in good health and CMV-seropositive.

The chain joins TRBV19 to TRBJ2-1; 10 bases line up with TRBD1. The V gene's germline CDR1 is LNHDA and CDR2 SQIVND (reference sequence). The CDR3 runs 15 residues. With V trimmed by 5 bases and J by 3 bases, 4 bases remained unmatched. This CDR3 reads CASSEGQGLYNEQFF. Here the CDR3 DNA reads TGTGCCAGTAGTGAGGGACAGGGGCTCTACAATGAGCAGTTCTTC. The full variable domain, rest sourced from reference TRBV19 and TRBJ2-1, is DGGITQSPKYLFRKEGQNVTLSCEQNLNHDAMYWYRQDPGQGLRLIYYSQIVNDFQKGDIAEGYSVSREKKESFPLTVTSAQKNPTAFYLCASSEGQGLYNEQFFGPGTRLTVL.

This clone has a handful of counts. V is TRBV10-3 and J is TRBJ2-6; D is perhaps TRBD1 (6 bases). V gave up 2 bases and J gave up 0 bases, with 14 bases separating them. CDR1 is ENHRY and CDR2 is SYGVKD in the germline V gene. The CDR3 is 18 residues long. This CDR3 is CAISEGRQELSGANVLTF. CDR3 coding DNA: TGTGCCATCAGTGAGGGAAGACAGGAACTCTCTGGGGCCAACGTCCTGACTTTC.

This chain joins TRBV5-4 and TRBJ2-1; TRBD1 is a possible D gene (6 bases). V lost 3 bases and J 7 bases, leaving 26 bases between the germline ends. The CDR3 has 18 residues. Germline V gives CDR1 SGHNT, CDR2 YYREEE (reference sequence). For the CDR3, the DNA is TGTGCCAGCAGCTCCGCCCTCAGGGGAAACGAGCGAGGGAATGAGCAGTTCTTC. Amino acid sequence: CASSSALRGNERGNEQFF.